What follows are 27 T cell receptor beta chains derived from one specimen sequenced in a study of blood T cell repertoires in COVID-19. Profiling relied on immunoSEQ multiplex PCR, and the TCRdb table lists in-frame clones only, not all of them. This table has 250,000 or so clones, 89% appearing once. Sequenced sample: peripheral blood. These receptors were collected from a woman between 40 and 55 years old who had recovered from COVID-19.

The gene calls are TRBV25-1 and TRBJ2-2; 8 bases agree with TRBD2. In germline, CDR1 is MGHDK, CDR2 SYGVNS. The CDR3 runs 16 residues. Losses at the gene ends were 4 bases for V and 2 bases for J; bases not matched to a gene: 6. The CDR3 region has the DNA TGTGCCAGCAGTGCTTTAGCGGGAACTAACACCGGGGAGCTGTTTTTT. The encoded protein is CASSALAGTNTGELFF.

CDR3 region: CASSDQTGGGLMAGELFF. In DNA, the CDR3 is TGTGCCAGCAGCGACCAGACAGGGGGCGGCTTGATGGCCGGGGAGCTGTTTTTT. V usage is TRBV9 and J usage is TRBJ2-2; 10 nucleotides agree with TRBD1. The junction had 14 bases not matched to a gene; V was cut back by 3 bases and J by 6 bases. This CDR3 spans 18 amino acids. The germline V gene encodes CDR1 SGDLS and CDR2 YYNGEE.

The chain is built from TRBV30 and TRBJ1-5; D ambiguous. The V end lost 2 bases, the J end lost 0 bases, and 17 bases lay between the germline ends. The CDR3 runs 17 residues. CDR1 and CDR2 (germline): GTSNPN, SVGIG (reference sequence). The CDR3 protein is CAWSRSSAHGSNQPQHF. For the CDR3, the DNA is TGTGCCTGGAGTAGGAGTTCCGCTCATGGTAGCAATCAGCCCCAGCATTTT.

J is TRBJ1-5 and V is TRBV3-1 (or the pseudogene TRBV3-2); D is perhaps TRBD1 (6 bases). CDR3 length: 16 amino acids. V lost 5 bases and J lost 6, with 20 bases in between. Germline V gene lookup returns CDR1 LGHDT and CDR2 YNNKEL (reference sequence). CDR3 in DNA: TGTGCCAGCAGCGACCAATCAGGGGTGCGCGCTCAGCCCCAGCATTTT. Protein sequence: CASSDQSGVRAQPQHF.

The chain is built from TRBV9 and TRBJ1-3; tentatively, D is TRBD1 (6 bases). The CDR3 extends over 17 amino acids. V lost 4 bases, J lost 0 bases, and 17 bases lay in between. Germline values: CDR1 SGDLS, CDR2 YYNGEE. CDR3 coding DNA: TGTGCCAGCAGCCCAGACCCTCGACAGGCCTCTGGAAACACCATATATTTT. It yields the protein CASSPDPRQASGNTIYF.

Only one count was recorded for this clone. The gene calls are TRBV2 and TRBJ2-2; 7 bases are a match to TRBD2. CDR1 SNHLY and CDR2 FYNNEI come from the germline V gene. J gave up 0 bases and V 6 bases, and 4 bases lay outside the gene matches. The CDR3 covers 15 residues. The CDR3 sequence: CASSAGTTNTGELFF. CDR3 sequence (DNA): TGTGCCAGCAGCGCCGGGACTACGAACACCGGGGAGCTGTTTTTT.

This clone was seen just once. The chain employs TRBV19 and TRBJ1-2; D unclear. The CDR3 spans 14 residues. V was cut by 5 bases and J by 3 bases, with 13 bases left in between. In germline, CDR1 is LNHDA, CDR2 SQIVND (reference sequence). The CDR3 is CASSPRGADYGYTF. The CDR3 bases are TGTGCCAGTAGTCCCCGCGGCGCGGACTATGGCTACACCTTC.

This chain links TRBV5-4 with TRBJ1-2; 10 bases map to TRBD1. This CDR3 is built from 13 residues. The junction had 9 bases not matched to a gene; V was cut back by 3 bases and J by 13 bases. Germline V gene sequence: CDR1 SGHNT, CDR2 YYREEE (reference sequence). This chain's CDR3 is CASSSGTGEGFTF. As DNA, the CDR3 is TGTGCCAGCAGCTCCGGGACAGGGGAGGGGTTCACCTTC.

The chain joins TRBV29-1 to TRBJ2-1; 8 nucleotides agree with TRBD1. The CDR3 has 13 amino acids. Germline CDR1 and CDR2: SQVTM and ANQGSEA. V shed 4 bases and J 7 bases; nucleotides not matched to a gene: 6. The CDR3 DNA reads TGCAGCGTTGCTTCAGGGGGCATAAATGAGCAGTTCTTC. Translation gives CSVASGGINEQFF.

The chain carries TRBV24-1 and TRBJ2-5, with D perhaps matching TRBD1 (6 bases). The CDR3 length is 15 residues. Per germline, CDR1 KGHDR and CDR2 SFDVKD. V lost 4 bases and J 2 bases, leaving 13 bases between the germline ends. The CDR3: CATSETTGTQETQYF. CDR3 sequence (DNA): TGTGCCACCAGTGAAACGACAGGAACTCAAGAGACCCAGTACTTC.

This clone was seen only once. The chain employs TRBV19 and TRBJ1-6, with D unclear. With 7 bases removed from V and 7 bases from J, the gap between germline ends came to 20 bases. CDR1 is LNHDA and CDR2 is SQIVND in the germline V gene (reference sequence). The CDR3 runs to 16 residues. Here the CDR3 DNA reads TGTGCCAGTACTCCCGCCCCGGGGTTACTAAATTCACCCCTCCACTTT. Its translation is CASTPAPGLLNSPLHF. Filled out from reference TRBV19 and TRBJ1-6, the complete variable domain reads DGGITQSPKYLFRKEGQNVTLSCEQNLNHDAMYWYRQDPGQGLRLIYYSQIVNDFQKGDIAEGYSVSREKKESFPLTVTSAQKNPTAFYLCASTPAPGLLNSPLHFGNGTRLTVT.

V usage is TRBV20-1 and J usage is TRBJ2-1; weak D call: TRBD1 (5 bases). Germline assignment: CDR1 DFQATT and CDR2 SNEGSKA (reference sequence). The CDR3 sequence is 14 residues long. V was cut by 3 bases and J by 6 bases, with 15 bases left in between. The CDR3 here is CSASLWGHPNEQFF. CDR3 coding DNA: TGCAGTGCTAGTCTCTGGGGCCATCCCAATGAGCAGTTCTTC.

This chain links TRBV19 with TRBJ2-7; D gene unclear. The CDR3 is made up of 10 amino acids. Germline lookup yields CDR1 LNHDA and CDR2 SQIVND (reference sequence). CDR3 sequence: CPALTYEQYV. CDR3 in DNA: TGTCCCGCCCTCACTTACGAGCAGTACGTC.

The chain uses TRBV6-5 and TRBJ2-2; the D gene is possibly TRBD1 (5 bases). Germline CDR1 is MNHEY and CDR2 is SVGAGI. This CDR3 contains 14 residues. The V gene lost 5 bases and the J gene lost 1 base, with 8 bases spanning the gap. CDR3 protein: CASSTTGNTGELFF. The DNA for the CDR3 is TGTGCCAGCAGTACCACAGGGAACACCGGGGAGCTGTTTTTT.

The chain joins TRBV6-5 to TRBJ2-5; 11 nucleotides match TRBD2. CDR1 is MNHEY, CDR2 SVGAGI, per germline. This CDR3 has 13 residues. V lost 8 bases to trimming and J lost 3 bases; unmatched junction nucleotides: 2. The CDR3 bases are TGTGCCAGCGGGGGACTAGCGGAAGAGACCCAGTACTTC. It yields the protein CASGGLAEETQYF.

The chain couples TRBV6-5 to TRBJ2-2, with TRBD1 as a possible D gene (5 bases). The V gene lost 6 bases and the J gene lost 4 bases, with 12 bases spanning the gap. This CDR3 spans 14 amino acids. CDR1 and CDR2 (germline): MNHEY, SVGAGI. DNA of the CDR3: TGTGCCAGCAGGACCCATAGGGGCACCGGGGAGCTGTTTTTT. This translates into CASRTHRGTGELFF.

The chain couples TRBV5-4 to TRBJ2-1, with 9 bases matching TRBD2. With V trimmed by 7 bases and J by 7 bases, 9 bases remained unmatched. The germline CDR1 and CDR2 sequences are SGHNT and YYREEE (reference sequence). The CDR3 is 14 amino acids. The CDR3 DNA sequence: TGTGCCAGCTTCATGGCGGGAGGGCCTAATGAGCAGTTCTTC. It codes for CASFMAGGPNEQFF. Using reference TRBV5-4 and TRBJ2-1 for the parts outside the CDR3, the full variable domain is ETGVTQSPTHLIKTRGQQVTLRCSSQSGHNTVSWYQQALGQGPQFIFQYYREEENGRGNFPPRFSGLQFPNYSSELNVNALELDDSALYLCASFMAGGPNEQFFGPGTRLTVL.

The rearrangement joins TRBV10-3 to TRBJ1-5; 7 positions match TRBD1. V was clipped by 5 bases and J by 6 bases; unmatched bases: 7. This CDR3 is 14 amino acids long. Germline CDR1 reads ENHRY; CDR2 reads SYGVKD. The CDR3 sequence: CAISHDREFQPQHF. The CDR3 DNA reads as TGTGCCATCAGTCATGACAGGGAGTTTCAGCCCCAGCATTTT.

This chain connects TRBV29-1 to TRBJ2-3; 8 bases map to TRBD2. V was clipped by 1 base and J by 3 bases; unmatched bases: 9. The CDR3 spans 16 residues. CDR1 and CDR2 (germline): SQVTM, ANQGSEA. The CDR3 sequence is CSVEGNPSGRTDTQYF. The CDR3 region has the DNA TGCAGCGTTGAAGGTAACCCTAGCGGGCGAACAGATACGCAGTATTTT.

The V call is TRBV18, the J call TRBJ1-2; D is perhaps TRBD1 (6 bases). V was cut by 3 bases and J by 2 bases, with 13 bases left in between. Germline lookup yields CDR1 KGHSH and CDR2 LQKENI. CDR3 length: 15 amino acids. The CDR3 loop is CASSPQGPGNYGYTF. In DNA form, the CDR3 reads TGTGCCAGCTCACCTCAGGGGCCGGGAAACTATGGCTACACCTTC.

In this sample, this clone turned up a few times. V is TRBV2 and J is TRBJ2-7; D is perhaps TRBD1 (6 bases). This CDR3 is built from 12 residues. Trimming shortened V by 3 bases and J by 4 bases, and 7 bases separated the two germline ends. The germline V gene encodes CDR1 SNHLY and CDR2 FYNNEI. This chain's CDR3 is CASSDQGYEQYF. The CDR3, as DNA: TGTGCCAGCAGTGACCAGGGGTACGAGCAGTACTTC.

V gene TRBV7-2 combines with J gene TRBJ1-5; TRBD1 is a possible D gene (6 bases). Germline CDR1 reads SGHTA; CDR2 reads FQGNSA. Trimming left V 5 bases short and J 13 bases short, with 18 bases between. The CDR3 is 13 residues long. CDR3 nucleotide sequence: TGTGCCAGCAGCCCGGGGACATCCCTCCCTCAGCATTTT. This sequence encodes CASSPGTSLPQHF.

The chain joins TRBV10-3 to TRBJ1-1; D is uncertain. V was pared by 5 bases and J by 3 bases, with 13 bases between. CDR1 is ENHRY, CDR2 SYGVKD, per germline. The CDR3 spans 14 residues. The CDR3 DNA sequence: TGTGCCATCAGTACCCCGGAACGGGACACTGAAGCTTTCTTT. Amino acids: CAISTPERDTEAFF.

The genes are TRBV5-4 and TRBJ2-3; 9 bases line up with TRBD2. The CDR3 contains 15 residues. Trimming at V came to 3 bases and at J to 0 bases, leaving 2 bases not matched to a gene. The germline V gene encodes CDR1 SGHNT and CDR2 YYREEE (reference sequence). CDR3 bases: TGTGCCAGCAGCTCTAGCGGGGCTAGCACAGATACGCAGTATTTT. Its translation is CASSSSGASTDTQYF.

The gene calls are TRBV4-1 and TRBJ2-1; 8 nucleotides agree with TRBD1. CDR1 and CDR2 from the germline V gene are MGHRA and YSYEKL. This CDR3 is built from 15 residues. After removal of 0 bases from V and 10 bases from J, the junction contained 8 bases not matched to a gene. The CDR3 is CASSQDSRTGFEQFF. The CDR3 DNA reads as TGCGCCAGCAGCCAAGATTCACGGACAGGGTTCGAGCAGTTCTTC.

The V gene is TRBV18, the J gene TRBJ1-1, with D perhaps TRBD1 (5 bases). CDR1 KGHSH and CDR2 LQKENI come from the germline V gene. Trimming left V 6 bases short and J 4 bases short, with 18 bases between. This CDR3 has 15 amino acids. The CDR3 sequence is CASSHRFLEGTEAFF. The CDR3 DNA sequence: TGTGCCAGCTCGCACAGGTTTTTGGAGGGCACTGAAGCTTTCTTT.

V is TRBV7-9 and J is TRBJ2-2; weak D call: TRBD2 (6 bases). V was trimmed by 11 bases and J by 4 bases, leaving 20 bases between them. Germline lookup yields CDR1 SEHNR and CDR2 FQNEAQ (reference sequence). This CDR3 has 15 residues. DNA of the CDR3: TGTGCCGGATGGAGGCGGGAAGGTGCCACCGGGGAGCTGTTTTTT. Translation: CAGWRREGATGELFF.